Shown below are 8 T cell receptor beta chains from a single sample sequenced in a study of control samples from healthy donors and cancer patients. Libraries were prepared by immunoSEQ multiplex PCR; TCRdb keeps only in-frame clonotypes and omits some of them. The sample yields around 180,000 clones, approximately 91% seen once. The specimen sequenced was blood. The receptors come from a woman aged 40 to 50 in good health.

For the CDR3, the DNA is TGTGCCAGCAGGACTAGCGGGGGGCTGTACACCGGGGAGCTGTTTTTT. As protein: CASRTSGGLYTGELFF. This sequence joins TRBV6-6 and TRBJ2-2; 13 bases match TRBD2. The CDR3 has 16 residues. Germline V lookup: CDR1 MNHNY, CDR2 SVGAGI (reference sequence). The ends lost 6 bases at V and 3 bases at J; junction bases unmatched: 4.

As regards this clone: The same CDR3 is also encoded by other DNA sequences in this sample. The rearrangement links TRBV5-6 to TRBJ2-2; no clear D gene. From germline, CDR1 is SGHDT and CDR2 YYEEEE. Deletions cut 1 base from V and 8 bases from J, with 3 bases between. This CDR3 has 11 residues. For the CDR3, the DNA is TGTGCCAGCAGCTTGTCGGGGGAGCTGTTTTTT. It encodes CASSLSGELFF.

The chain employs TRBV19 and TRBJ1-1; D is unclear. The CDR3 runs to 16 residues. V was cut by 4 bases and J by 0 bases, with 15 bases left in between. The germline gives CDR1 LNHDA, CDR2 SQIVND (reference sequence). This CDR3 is CASSTPVRVMNTEAFF. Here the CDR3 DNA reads TGTGCCAGTAGTACCCCAGTCCGGGTCATGAACACTGAAGCTTTCTTT. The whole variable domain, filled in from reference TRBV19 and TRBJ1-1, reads DGGITQSPKYLFRKEGQNVTLSCEQNLNHDAMYWYRQDPGQGLRLIYYSQIVNDFQKGDIAEGYSVSREKKESFPLTVTSAQKNPTAFYLCASSTPVRVMNTEAFFGQGTRLTVV.

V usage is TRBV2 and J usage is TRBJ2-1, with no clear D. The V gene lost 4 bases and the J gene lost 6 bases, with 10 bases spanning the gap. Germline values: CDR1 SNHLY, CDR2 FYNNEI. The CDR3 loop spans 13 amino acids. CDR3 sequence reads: CASSATLSNEQFF. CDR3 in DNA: TGTGCCAGCAGTGCCACACTATCCAATGAGCAGTTCTTC.

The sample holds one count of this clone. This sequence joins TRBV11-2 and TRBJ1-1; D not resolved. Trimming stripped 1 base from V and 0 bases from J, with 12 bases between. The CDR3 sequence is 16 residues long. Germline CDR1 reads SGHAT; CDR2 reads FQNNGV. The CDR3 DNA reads TGTGCCAGCAGCTTAGGGGCCAACCGTCTGAACACTGAAGCTTTCTTT. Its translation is CASSLGANRLNTEAFF.

The CDR3 region is CASSSGTGFSGNTIYF. The DNA for the CDR3 is TGCGCCAGCAGCTCGGGGACAGGGTTCTCTGGAAACACCATATATTTT. The chain joins TRBV5-1 to TRBJ1-3; TRBD1 aligns across 9 bases. Germline loops: CDR1 SGHRS, CDR2 YFSETQ. The CDR3 is 16 amino acids. V trimming: 3 bases; J trimming: 0 bases; junction bases outside the gene matches: 4.

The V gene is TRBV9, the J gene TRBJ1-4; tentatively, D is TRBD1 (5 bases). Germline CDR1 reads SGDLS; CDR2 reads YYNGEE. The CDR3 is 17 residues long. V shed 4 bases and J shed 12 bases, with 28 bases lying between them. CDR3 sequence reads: CASSPSPPDGAPWELFF. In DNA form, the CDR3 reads TGTGCCAGCAGCCCCAGCCCGCCCGACGGGGCCCCCTGGGAACTGTTTTTT.

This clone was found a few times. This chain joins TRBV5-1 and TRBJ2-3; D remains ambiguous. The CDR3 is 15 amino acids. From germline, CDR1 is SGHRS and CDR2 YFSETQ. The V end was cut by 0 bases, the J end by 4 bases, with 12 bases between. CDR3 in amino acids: CASSLALGNSDTQYF. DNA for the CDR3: TGCGCCAGCAGCTTGGCCCTGGGTAACTCAGATACGCAGTATTTT.